This is a list of T cell receptor beta chains from one sample in a study of cytotoxic CD8 clonotypes in ibrutinib-treated CLL. Profiled with immunoSEQ multiplex PCR; TCRdb holds only in-frame clones, not every one. This sample has about 130,000 clones, with around four fifths found just once. The sample consisted of PBMCs, taken after 24 months of ibrutinib treatment. These receptors were taken from a human donor with chronic lymphocytic leukemia. Both conserved end residues are part of each CDR3. The D gene is left open where the match is weak. Expanded clones get a size class; other rows say once, few or many, or leave the size out.

clone size: NA; J gene: TRBJ2-3; D gene: NA; CDR3 length: 17; V gene: TRBV5-1; CDR3 DNA: TGCGCCAGCAGCTTGGAGGGCGTGGGGCGGAACGGAGATACGCAGTATTTT; CDR3 protein: CASSLEGVGRNGDTQYF
clone size: NA; J gene: TRBJ1-3; D gene: NA; CDR3 length: 16; V gene: TRBV19; CDR3 DNA: TGTGCCAGTAGTATTCGGGATCTACCTTCTGGAAACACCATATATTTT; CDR3 protein: CASSIRDLPSGNTIYF
clone size: few; J gene: TRBJ1-4; D gene: NA; CDR3 length: 16; V gene: TRBV10-3; CDR3 DNA: TGTGCCATCAGAGGAGGGGCCCGCGGGGGTGATGAAAAACTGTTTTTT; CDR3 protein: CAIRGGARGGDEKLFF
clone size: few; J gene: TRBJ2-7; D gene: NA; CDR3 length: 17; V gene: TRBV19; CDR3 DNA: TGTGCCAGTGGCCCAGGGACTCCCAGAACTTGGGCCTACGAGCAGTACTTC; CDR3 protein: CASGPGTPRTWAYEQYF
clone size: few; J gene: TRBJ1-1; D gene: NA; CDR3 length: 10; V gene: TRBV29-1; CDR3 DNA: TGCAGCGTTGAAGGGGCTGAAGCTTTCTTT; CDR3 protein: CSVEGAEAFF
clone size: NA; J gene: TRBJ2-5; D gene: NA; CDR3 length: 16; V gene: TRBV27; CDR3 DNA: TGTGCCAGCAGTTTATTCGGAACGTGGGGTCTAGAGACCCAGTACTTC; CDR3 protein: CASSLFGTWGLETQYF
clone size: NA; J gene: TRBJ2-2; D gene: NA; CDR3 length: 14; V gene: TRBV6-4; CDR3 DNA: TGTGCCAGCAGTGGGACAGTGAACACCGGGGAGCTGTTTTTT; CDR3 protein: CASSGTVNTGELFF
clone size: NA; J gene: TRBJ2-1; D gene: TRBD1; CDR3 length: 15; V gene: TRBV30; CDR3 DNA: TGTGCCTGGAGAGGCCGACAGGGGGAAGGCTATGAGCAGTTCTTC; CDR3 protein: CAWRGRQGEGYEQFF
clone size: NA; J gene: TRBJ1-6; D gene: NA; CDR3 length: 17; V gene: TRBV27; CDR3 DNA: TGTGCCAGCAGTGTTACCACAGGAAGCTCCTATAATTCACCCCTCCACTTT; CDR3 protein: CASSVTTGSSYNSPLHF
clone size: NA; J gene: TRBJ1-1; D gene: NA; CDR3 length: 14; V gene: TRBV6-6; CDR3 DNA: TGTGCCAGCAGTTACTTTCTTGGGAACACTGAAGCTTTCTTT; CDR3 protein: CASSYFLGNTEAFF
clone size: NA; J gene: TRBJ2-5; D gene: NA; CDR3 length: 13; V gene: TRBV5-1; CDR3 DNA: TGCGCCAGCAGCTTGGTAGCGCAAGAGACCCAGTACTTC; CDR3 protein: CASSLVAQETQYF
clone size: NA; J gene: TRBJ1-3; D gene: NA; CDR3 length: 13; V gene: TRBV6-6; CDR3 DNA: TGTGCCAGTCAACAGCTCTCTGGAAACACCATATATTTT; CDR3 protein: CASQQLSGNTIYF
clone size: NA; J gene: TRBJ2-2; D gene: NA; CDR3 length: 13; V gene: TRBV5-1; CDR3 DNA: TGCGCCAGCAGCTTGGTTCTAGGCGGGGAGCTGTTTTTT; CDR3 protein: CASSLVLGGELFF
clone size: NA; J gene: TRBJ1-1; D gene: NA; CDR3 length: 13; V gene: TRBV18; CDR3 DNA: TGTGCCAGCTCCAGACCCGGGGTCACTGAAGCTTTCTTT; CDR3 protein: CASSRPGVTEAFF